This T cell receptor beta chain was found in a study of cytomegalovirus exposure and HLA in healthy donors. Study-wide findings and caveats: A missense variant in DCLRE1C was later tied to TCR beta V- and J-gene trimming. A prior analysis recorded that most TCR beta V segments were productive about 87% or about 30% of the time.

This clone came up a few times. What it recognizes is unknown. These donors, healthy bone marrow donors, were studied. It was with 60 Vbeta and 13 Jbeta primers that the PCR ran. TCRdb keeps only in-frame clones here, not all; method: immunoSEQ multiplex PCR. The data contain about 110,000 clones, 71% of them singletons. The sequence derives from a female donor in good health and CMV-seronegative. The sequencing sample was made of PBMCs.

In nucleotides, the CDR3 is TGCAGCGTTAAGGGCCCCGGGACAGGGTCCTACGAGCAGTACTTC. Translated: CSVKGPGTGSYEQYF. The gene calls are TRBV29-1 and TRBJ2-7; 9 bases are shared with TRBD1. The V segment lost 5 bases and the J segment 1 base; nucleotides outside the gene matches: 9. The germline CDR1 and CDR2 sequences are SQVTM and ANQGSEA. The CDR3 is 15 amino acids.